Following are 9 T cell receptor beta chains from one sample sequenced in a study of cytomegalovirus exposure and HLA in healthy donors. Researchers ran the PCR with 60 Vbeta and 13 Jbeta primers. TCRdb keeps only in-frame clones here, not all; method: immunoSEQ multiplex PCR. Among around 150,000 clones listed, around 80% were seen once. Sequenced input: PBMCs. The receptors originated from a man between 40 and 49 years old in good health and CMV-seropositive.

The chain employs TRBV19 and TRBJ1-1; 9 bases map to TRBD1. The CDR3 is 15 residues long. Germline-derived CDR1 and CDR2 are LNHDA and SQIVND (reference sequence). The V and J ends lost 4 bases and 2 bases, in that order; junction bases with no gene match: 5. This CDR3 reads CASSNPGQGNTEAFF. The CDR3 nucleotides read TGTGCCAGTAGTAATCCGGGACAGGGAAACACTGAAGCTTTCTTT.

The chain is built from TRBV6-5 and TRBJ2-1, with 7 bases lining up with TRBD1. The CDR3 is 14 amino acids. CDR1 is MNHEY, CDR2 SVGAGI, per germline. J lost 2 bases, V lost 7 bases, and 5 bases had no gene match. CDR3 in amino acids: CASKTGLTYNEQFF. Here the CDR3 DNA reads TGTGCCAGCAAGACAGGGCTAACCTACAATGAGCAGTTCTTC.

V usage is TRBV6-1 and J usage is TRBJ1-5, with D possibly matching TRBD1 (6 bases). V was trimmed by 6 bases and J by 2 bases, leaving 14 bases between them. This CDR3 is 15 amino acids long. Germline values: CDR1 MNHNS, CDR2 SASEGT. The CDR3 region is CASRRTGSGNQPQHF. Written as DNA, the CDR3 is TGTGCCAGCAGACGCACAGGGTCGGGCAATCAGCCCCAGCATTTT.

This sequence joins TRBV19 and TRBJ1-1; D unresolved. The germline V gene encodes CDR1 LNHDA and CDR2 SQIVND (reference sequence). This CDR3 contains 12 residues. V lost 7 bases and J lost 10, with 16 bases in between. CDR3: CASIGGPRRAFF. CDR3 in DNA: TGTGCCAGTATTGGAGGACCCCGTCGAGCTTTCTTT.

This clone has just a few counts. This chain joins TRBV30 and TRBJ2-2, with a possible D match to TRBD2 (6 bases). V was shortened by 1 base and J by 6 bases, with 21 bases between the two germline ends. This CDR3 is 17 amino acids long. CDR1 and CDR2 (germline): GTSNPN, SVGIG (reference sequence). The CDR3 sequence is CAWSGAGRVSDAGELFF. For the CDR3, the DNA is TGTGCCTGGAGTGGGGCCGGGAGAGTATCTGACGCCGGGGAGCTGTTTTTT.

The J gene is TRBJ1-6, the V gene TRBV10-3, with 9 bases identical to TRBD1. The germline gives CDR1 ENHRY, CDR2 SYGVKD. CDR3 size: 15 residues. The V gene end was trimmed by 7 bases and the J gene end by 5 bases; junction bases not matched to a gene: 6. CDR3 loop: CAIKGTGSDNSPLHF. CDR3 bases: TGTGCCATCAAGGGGACAGGGTCGGATAATTCACCCCTCCACTTT.

The chain uses TRBV9 and TRBJ2-7, with D maybe TRBD2 (6 bases). The V gene lost 0 bases and the J gene lost 0 bases, with 19 bases spanning the gap. Germline values: CDR1 SGDLS, CDR2 YYNGEE. The CDR3 is made up of 18 amino acids. The CDR3 DNA follows: TGTGCCAGCAGCGTAGATGAGGCCTTCGGGGGTTACTCCTACGAGCAGTACTTC. It is translated as CASSVDEAFGGYSYEQYF.

This clone was seen only a few times. This chain uses TRBV30 with TRBJ1-2; D possibly corresponds to TRBD1 (5 bases). The ends were cut back, 7 bases at V and 6 bases at J, with 21 bases in the middle. From germline, CDR1 is GTSNPN and CDR2 SVGIG (reference sequence). This CDR3 region has 14 residues. CDR3 in amino acids: CAYSFRRVTDGYTF. DNA of the CDR3: TGTGCCTACTCCTTCCGCAGGGTGACGGATGGCTACACCTTC.

The rearrangement uses TRBV5-5 and TRBJ1-2; D may be TRBD1 (6 bases). Trimming pared 0 bases from V and 4 bases from J, leaving 13 bases between. CDR3 length: 15 amino acids. In germline, CDR1 is SGHKS, CDR2 YYEKEE (reference sequence). The CDR3 reads CASSLEGWGRYGYTF. CDR3 DNA sequence: TGTGCCAGCAGCTTGGAGGGGTGGGGGCGCTATGGCTACACCTTC. Full variable domain (rest looked up from reference TRBV5-5 and TRBJ1-2): DAGVTQSPTHLIKTRGQQVTLRCSPISGHKSVSWYQQVLGQGPQFIFQYYEKEERGRGNFPDRFSARQFPNYSSELNVNALLLGDSALYLCASSLEGWGRYGYTFGSGTRLTVV.